The sequence of this TCR beta chain was determined in a study of regulatory T cells in long-lasting Graves disease. This clonotype was counted at least ten times. Its cognate antigen is unknown. Both iRepertoire HTBI primers and Arm-PCR of CDR3 regions were used to build the TCR beta libraries. TCRdb called the multiplex PCR reads again in MiXCR, with one record for every CDR3 protein. This sample has roughly 490,000 distinct CDR3 sequences; 22% occur once, and the top ten carry approximately 14%. Study findings and constraints: Fewer public clonotypes were shared by new patients (around 1,000) than by persistent patients (fewer than 3,000). Gene preferences differed: TRBV28, TRBJ1-2, TRBJ2-5 in persistent cases. Persistent-disease Graves' patients showed less TCR diversity than new cases.

Time point noted: persistent/refractory GD, antithyroid drugs over 5 years with positive TRAb. From PBMCs, RNA was extracted and then used to make the TCR library. Patients were from an endocrinology department in Xi'an, China. Trimming stripped 0 bases from V and 3 bases from J, with 11 bases between. There are 14 residues in the CDR3. Per germline, CDR1 SQVTM and CDR2 ANQGSEA. The specimen comprised peripheral blood mononuclear cells (PBMCs), sampled when the disease was refractory, from a patient treated with antithyroid drugs. The clonotype was recovered from a female donor with Graves disease. V and J are TRBV29-1 and TRBJ2-5, with D perhaps being TRBD1 or TRBD2 (7 bases each). The CDR3 bases are TGCAGCGTTGAAGATCAGGGGGGGGAAGAGACCCAGTACTTC. This codes for CSVEDQGGEETQYF. Full variable domain (remainder filled in from reference TRBV29-1 and TRBJ2-5): SAVISQKPSRDICQRGTSLTIQCQVDSQVTMMFWYRQQPGQSLTLIATANQGSEATYESGFVIDKFPISRPNLTFSTLTVSNMSPEDSSIYLCSVEDQGGEETQYFGPGTRLLVL.